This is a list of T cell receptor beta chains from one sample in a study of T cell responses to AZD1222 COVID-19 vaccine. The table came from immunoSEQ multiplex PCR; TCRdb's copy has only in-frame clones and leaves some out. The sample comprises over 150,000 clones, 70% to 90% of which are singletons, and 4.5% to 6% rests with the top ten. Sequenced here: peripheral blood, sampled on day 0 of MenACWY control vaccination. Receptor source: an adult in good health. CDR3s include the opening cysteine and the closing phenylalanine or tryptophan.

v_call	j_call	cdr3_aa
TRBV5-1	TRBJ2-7	CASSSVGQGSLEQYF
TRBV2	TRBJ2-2	CASSETGATWGELFF
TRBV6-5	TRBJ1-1	CASTHRGDTEAFF
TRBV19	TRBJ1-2	CASSGTVLYGYTF
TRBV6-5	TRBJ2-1	CASSYSEGEAYEQFF
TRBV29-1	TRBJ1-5	CSAGQSNQPQHF
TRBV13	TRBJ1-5	CASSQSTGEGYQPQHF
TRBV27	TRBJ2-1	CASSPELAGGYNEQFF
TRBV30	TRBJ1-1	CAWSVGPGTSLGLDTEAFF
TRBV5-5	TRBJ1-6	CASSPTGRDYNSPLHF
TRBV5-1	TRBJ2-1	CASSLGTSGRGSYNEQFF
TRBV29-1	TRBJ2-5	CSVGALAVQETQYF
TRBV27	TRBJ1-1	CASSLHRRMNTEAFF
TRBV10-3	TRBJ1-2	CAISAQPNYGYTF
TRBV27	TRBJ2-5	CASSLRGTQETQYF
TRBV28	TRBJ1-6	CASSLPLPGGNSPLHF
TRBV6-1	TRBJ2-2	CASSATGGPGELFF
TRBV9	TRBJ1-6	CASSVRPGALLNNSPLHF
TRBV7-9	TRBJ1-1	CASSWTDEAFF
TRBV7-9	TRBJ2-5	CASSPRQGSDETQYF
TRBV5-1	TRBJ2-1	CASSPTSGGLSYNEQFF
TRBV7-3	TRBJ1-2	CASSLDSVQVSGYTF
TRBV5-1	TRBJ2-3	CASSLAGFGTQYF
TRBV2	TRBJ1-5	CASDPTGINQPQHF
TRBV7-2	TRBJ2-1	CASRLGLAGVEQFF
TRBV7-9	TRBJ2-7	CASSNRDYRYEQYF
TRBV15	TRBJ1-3	CATSTASGNTIYF
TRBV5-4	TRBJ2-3	CVSSLDPLSTDTQYF
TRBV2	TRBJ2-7	CAIRGTSTSYEQYF
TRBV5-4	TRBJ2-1	CASSLVGYNNEQFF
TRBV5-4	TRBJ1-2	CASSPDRVSGGYTF
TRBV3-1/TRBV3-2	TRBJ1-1	CASSLGQGNTEAFF
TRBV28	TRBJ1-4	CASSGPGQGREKLFF
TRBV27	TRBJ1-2	CASSLGQGSNGYTF
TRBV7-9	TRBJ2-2	CASSLGGNGELFF
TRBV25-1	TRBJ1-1	CASIADYRAGEAFF
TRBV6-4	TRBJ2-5	CASLVGGTIQETQYF
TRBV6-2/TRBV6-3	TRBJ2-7	CASSYQGRTYF